The present TCR beta chain was sequenced within a study of OX40 agonist ivuxolimab in advanced cancers. Study summary: Patients got intravenous ivuxolimab at 0.01 to 10 mg/kg every 2 weeks.

A single count supports this clone. CDR1 is KGHSH, CDR2 LQKENI, per germline. The CDR3 extends over 14 amino acids. Trimming took 5 bases from V and 6 from J, leaving 14 bases between them. The protocol was immunoSEQ multiplex PCR, while the TCRdb copy is restricted to in-frame clones and leaves out a portion. This table has around 60,000 clones, 91% appearing once. The specimen was CD4+ or CD8+ T cells sorted from blood, collected in a trial of the OX40 agonist ivuxolimab. The chain links TRBV18 to TRBJ2-1; D gene unclear. The sequence was collected from an adult with an advanced solid tumor such as melanoma, head and neck, liver or kidney cancer. Here the CDR3 DNA reads TGTGCCAGCTCAAACTATCCGACCGCCAATGAGCAGTTCTTC. It is translated as CASSNYPTANEQFF.